The T cell receptor (beta chain) described here comes from a study of T-cell reconstitution after alpha-beta-depleted transplantation in children (dated by TCRdb to between 2015 and 2016). Study-wide context: Using TCR repertoire profiling, the study quantitatively followed how T-cell immune reconstitution unfolded in children after TCRalphabeta/CD19-depleted allogeneic hematopoietic cell transplantation.

Taken from cysteine to phenylalanine, the CDR3 has 16 residues. The retained sequence is limited to the CDR3, 48 bases, with the frame set at the first base. Trimming takes 1 base from V and 3 bases from J, and the germline ends sit 13 bases apart. From the germline V gene, CDR1 is SGHTA and CDR2 is FQGNSA. Sample treatment or condition, as interpreted from the label and publication: allogeneic hematopoietic cell transplantation with graft depleted of TCRalphabeta T cells and CD19 B cells. Transplant recipients were children who received TCRalphabeta/CD19-depleted allogeneic hematopoietic cell grafts. This clonotype was counted only a few times. The clone's antigen remains unknown. Base qualities were left out, and no much larger clone turns up one base away. To prepare the library, PCR was applied. The reads were generated on an Illumina HiSeq 2500. TCR library preparation used molecular barcoding, with unique molecular identifiers applied to normalize quantification of the TCRbeta repertoire. Using fastp trimming at Q25 and MiXCR clonotype assembly, TCRdb reanalyzed the public sequencing data and kept in-frame beta chains. One record per CDR3 amino acid sequence lists the most common genes and DNA. The sample table lists a few hundred thousand distinct CDR3 sequences, 20% to 30% of them with a count of one. About 35% of the sample rests with the top ten.

Paper-wide results and their limitations: In some patients, the high TCRbeta diversity seen at day 60 was put down to recipient T cells and intrathymic progenitors that had survived conditioning. Over the following months the frequencies of hyperexpanded clones went down, and after one year T-cell counts and TCRbeta diversity were mostly credited to newly produced T cells. About two months after transplant, the apparently early recovery of alphabetaT-cell counts reportedly depended on just several hundred clones that had expanded rapidly and came from non-depleted graft cells.

The input for sequencing was PBMCs, taken before TCRalphabeta/CD19-depleted stem cell transplant. Here the chain combines TRBV7-2 and TRBJ2-1; confidence is insufficient to name the D gene. The TCR was taken from a boy in the first two years of life with Wiskott-Aldrich syndrome, due to receive a stem cell transplant. CDR3 region: CASSLGSATGYNEQFF. In nucleotide form, the sequence is TGTGCCAGCAGCTTAGGGTCAGCAACTGGCTACAATGAGCAGTTCTTC.